This TCR beta chain is drawn from a study of Ad26.COV2.S vaccination and SARS-CoV-2 variants. Treatment denoted: around 19 received Ad26.COV2.S at low or high dose, single or two shots; several received placebo; per-sample allocation not given. Vaccine and placebo recipients were sampled on day 63 after the first injection. The study used a vaccine consisting of an Ad26 vector that expressed Wuhan-strain SARS-CoV-2 spike. Only in-frame clones appear in the TCRdb table, and some are missing; sequencing was by immunoSEQ multiplex PCR. The table shows 200,000 to 300,000 clones, with roughly 90% occurring only once. This TCR was recovered from a person aged 18-60 years who received the Ad26.COV2.S COVID-19 vaccine or a placebo. Material: peripheral blood, obtained in a trial of Ad26.COV2.S vaccine versus placebo.

CDR3 loop: CASSLAGRQGRSYNEQFF. In DNA form, the CDR3 reads TGCGCCAGCAGCTTGGCCGGGCGGCAGGGAAGGTCTTACAATGAGCAGTTCTTC. V gene TRBV5-1 combines with J gene TRBJ2-1, with a possible D match to TRBD1 (5 bases). CDR1 SGHRS and CDR2 YFSETQ come from the germline V gene. This CDR3 is 18 amino acids long. Trimming shortened V by 0 bases and J by 4 bases, and 20 bases separated the two germline ends.